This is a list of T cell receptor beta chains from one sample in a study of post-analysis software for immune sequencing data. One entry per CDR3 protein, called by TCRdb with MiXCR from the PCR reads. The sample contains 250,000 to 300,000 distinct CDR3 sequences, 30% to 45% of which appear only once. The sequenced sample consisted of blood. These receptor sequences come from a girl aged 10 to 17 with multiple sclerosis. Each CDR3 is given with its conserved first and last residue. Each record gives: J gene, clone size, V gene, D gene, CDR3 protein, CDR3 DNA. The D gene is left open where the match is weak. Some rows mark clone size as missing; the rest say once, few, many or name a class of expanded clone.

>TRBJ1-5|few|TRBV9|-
CASSVGANQPQHF
TGTGCCAGCAGCGTAGGCGCTAATCAGCCCCAGCATTTT
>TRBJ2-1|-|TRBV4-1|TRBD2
CASSHGGVAGGHYEQFF
TGCGCCAGCAGCCACGGGGGGGTAGCGGGGGGGCACTATGAGCAGTTCTTC
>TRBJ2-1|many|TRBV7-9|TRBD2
CASSSPGTSGRPYEQFF
TGTGCCAGCAGCTCCCCAGGGACTAGCGGGAGGCCCTATGAGCAGTTCTTC
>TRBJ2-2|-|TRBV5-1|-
CASSLREQGLSGELFF
TGCGCCAGCAGCCTCCGGGAGCAGGGTCTGAGCGGGGAGCTGTTTTTT
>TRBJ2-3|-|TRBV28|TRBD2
CASSFSAGAITDTQYF
TGTGCCAGCAGTTTCTCAGCGGGAGCGATCACAGATACGCAGTATTTT
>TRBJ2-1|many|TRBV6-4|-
CASSAGLAPGDEQFF
TGTGCCAGCAGTGCAGGGCTAGCGCCCGGGGATGAGCAGTTCTTC
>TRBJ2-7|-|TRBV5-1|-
CASSFGQIDEQYF
TGTGCCAGCAGCTTCGGCCAAATCGACGAGCAGTACTTC
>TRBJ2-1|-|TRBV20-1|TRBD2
CSARTSGGLNEQFF
TGCAGTGCAAGGACTAGCGGGGGCCTCAATGAGCAGTTCTTC
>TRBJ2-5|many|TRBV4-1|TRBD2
CASSQDIGAGGETQYF
TGCGCCAGCAGCCAAGATATAGGAGCGGGAGGGGAGACCCAGTACTTC
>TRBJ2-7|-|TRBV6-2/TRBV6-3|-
CASRTTWFYEQYF
TGTGCCAGCAGGACCACTTGGTTCTACGAGCAGTACTTC
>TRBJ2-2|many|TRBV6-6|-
CASSPTGELFF
TGTGCCAGCAGCCCCACCGGGGAGCTGTTTTTT
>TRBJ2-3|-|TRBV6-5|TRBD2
CASSYWRGGFTDTQYF
TGTGCCAGCAGTTACTGGCGGGGGGGTTTCACAGATACGCAGTATTTT
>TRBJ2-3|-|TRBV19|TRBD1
CASSGQGASTDTQYF
TGTGCCAGTAGTGGACAGGGGGCTAGCACAGATACGCAGTATTTT
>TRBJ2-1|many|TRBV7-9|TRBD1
CASSPRTGGLEQFF
TGTGCCAGCAGCCCGCGAACAGGGGGCCTTGAGCAGTTCTTC
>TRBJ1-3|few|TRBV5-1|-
CTSSPTASGNTIYF
TGCACCAGCAGCCCGACAGCCTCTGGAAACACCATATATTTT
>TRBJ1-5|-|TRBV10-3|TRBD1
CAISAGQNQPQHF
TGTGCCATCAGTGCGGGACAGAATCAGCCCCAGCATTTT
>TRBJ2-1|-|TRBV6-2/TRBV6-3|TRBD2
CAASSGAGVGRNEQFF
TGTGCCGCATCGTCGGGCGCGGGAGTAGGTAGGAATGAGCAGTTCTTC
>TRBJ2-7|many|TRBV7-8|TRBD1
CASSLGLGQGDNEQYF
TGTGCCAGCAGCTTAGGATTGGGACAGGGGGACAACGAGCAGTACTTC
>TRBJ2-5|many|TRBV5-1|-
CASSQPGDETQYF
TGCGCCAGCAGTCAGCCGGGGGACGAGACCCAGTACTTC
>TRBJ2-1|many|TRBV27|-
CASSLPGREKVHEQFF
TGTGCCAGCAGTTTACCGGGACGTGAGAAGGTCCATGAGCAGTTCTTC
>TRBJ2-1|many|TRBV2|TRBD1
CASSPWRTGGNNEQFF
TGTGCCAGCAGTCCCTGGAGGACAGGGGGTAACAATGAGCAGTTCTTC
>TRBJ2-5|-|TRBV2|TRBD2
CASTLSGDQETQYF
TGTGCCAGCACTTTAAGCGGGGACCAAGAGACCCAGTACTTC
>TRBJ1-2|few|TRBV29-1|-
CSVGSRLTGIYGYTF
TGCAGCGTCGGCTCCAGACTTACAGGGATCTATGGCTACACCTTC
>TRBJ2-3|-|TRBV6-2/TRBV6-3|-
CASSYFPGGDTQYF
TGTGCCAGCAGTTACTTTCCGGGGGGCGATACGCAGTATTTT
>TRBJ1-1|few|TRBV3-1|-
CASSFEGGEAFF
TGTGCCAGCAGCTTCGAGGGGGGAGAAGCTTTCTTT
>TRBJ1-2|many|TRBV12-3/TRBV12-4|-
CASSSGFYGYTF
TGTGCCAGCAGTTCAGGGTTCTATGGCTACACCTTC
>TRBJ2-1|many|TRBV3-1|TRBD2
CASSPRLAGVSYNEQFF
TGTGCCAGCAGCCCCCGGCTAGCGGGCGTCTCCTACAATGAGCAGTTCTTC
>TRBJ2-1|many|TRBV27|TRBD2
CASRGLAGAEEFF
TGTGCCAGCAGGGGGCTAGCGGGAGCTGAGGAGTTCTTC
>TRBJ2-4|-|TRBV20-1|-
CSAREAGNIQYF
TGCAGTGCTAGAGAAGCCGGGAACATTCAGTACTTC
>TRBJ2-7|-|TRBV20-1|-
CSARVPGNDYEQYF
TGCAGTGCTAGAGTACCGGGAAACGACTACGAGCAGTACTTC
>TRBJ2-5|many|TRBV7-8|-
CASSFLPSQETQYF
TGTGCCAGCAGCTTCCTCCCCAGTCAAGAGACCCAGTACTTC
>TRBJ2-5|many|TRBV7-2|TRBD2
CASSLRLLAGVLQTQYF
TGTGCCAGCAGCTTACGTCTGTTAGCGGGAGTACTACAGACCCAGTACTTC
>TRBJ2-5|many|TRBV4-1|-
CASSQDLNRKTQYF
TGCGCCAGCAGCCAAGATCTAAATAGAAAGACCCAGTACTTC
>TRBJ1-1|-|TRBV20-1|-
CSARGPGTVWTEAFF
TGCAGTGCTAGAGGGCCCGGGACGGTTTGGACTGAAGCTTTCTTT
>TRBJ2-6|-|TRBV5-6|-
CASSLDRCSSGANVLTF
TGTGCCAGCAGCTTGGACCGCTGCTCCTCTGGGGCCAACGTCCTGACTTTC
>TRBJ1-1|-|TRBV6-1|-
CASSEIGDRGTEAFF
TGTGCCAGCAGTGAAATAGGAGACAGAGGAACTGAAGCTTTCTTT
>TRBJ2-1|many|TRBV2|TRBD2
CATSELAGLGEQFF
TGTGCCACCTCAGAGCTAGCGGGACTGGGTGAGCAGTTCTTC
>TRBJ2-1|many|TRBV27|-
CASSWDPQSSYNEQFF
TGTGCCAGCAGTTGGGACCCACAAAGCTCCTACAATGAGCAGTTCTTC
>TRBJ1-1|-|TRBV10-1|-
CASRPGSQAAEAFF
TGCGCCAGCAGGCCCGGTTCGCAGGCGGCTGAAGCTTTCTTT
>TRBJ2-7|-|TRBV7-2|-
CASSFSGAYEQYF
TGTGCCAGCAGCTTTTCGGGGGCCTACGAGCAGTACTTC
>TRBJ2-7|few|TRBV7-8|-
CASSRGLNYEQYF
TGTGCCAGCAGCCGGGGACTTAACTACGAGCAGTACTTC
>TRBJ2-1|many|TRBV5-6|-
CASSNPTGRVQFF
TGTGCCAGCAGCAATCCCACAGGTCGGGTGCAGTTCTTC
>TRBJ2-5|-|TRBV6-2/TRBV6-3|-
CASRPPGPSLETQYF
TGTGCCAGCAGACCCCCGGGCCCTTCTTTGGAGACCCAGTACTTC
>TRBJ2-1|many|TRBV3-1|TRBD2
CASSQGGSGSGEQFF
TGTGCCAGCAGCCAAGGGGGTAGCGGGAGCGGTGAGCAGTTCTTC
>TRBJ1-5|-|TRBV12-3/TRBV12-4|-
CASSPTFVGKNQPQHF
TGTGCCAGCAGCCCTACGTTCGTAGGGAAGAACCAGCCCCAGCATTTT
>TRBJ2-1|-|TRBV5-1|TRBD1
CASQRQGTYNEQFF
TGCGCCAGCCAAAGACAGGGCACCTACAATGAGCAGTTCTTC
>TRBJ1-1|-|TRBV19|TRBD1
CASKTGGWITEAFF
TGTGCCAGTAAGACAGGGGGTTGGATCACTGAAGCTTTCTTT
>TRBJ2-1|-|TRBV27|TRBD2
CASSPRLAGDREQFF
TGTGCCAGCAGTCCCCGACTAGCGGGAGATCGGGAGCAGTTCTTC
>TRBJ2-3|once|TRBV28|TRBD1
CASSTPLTGTGATDTQYF
TGTGCCAGCAGCACCCCGTTGACCGGGACAGGGGCCACAGATACGCAGTATTTT